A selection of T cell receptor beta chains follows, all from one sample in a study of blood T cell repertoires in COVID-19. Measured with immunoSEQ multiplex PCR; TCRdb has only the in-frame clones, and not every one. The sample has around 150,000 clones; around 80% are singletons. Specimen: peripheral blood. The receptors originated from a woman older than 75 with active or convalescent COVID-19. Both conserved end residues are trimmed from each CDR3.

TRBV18 ASSPQTGGGETQY
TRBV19 ASSFRHNQPQH
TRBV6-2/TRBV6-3 ASSYSTVPEQY
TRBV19 ASLPHQGASYEQY
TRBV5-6 ASSSGQPQH
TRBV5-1 ASSLASGRYNEQF
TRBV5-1 ASSLNTGGEKLF
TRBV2 ASSGSVNEQF
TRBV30 ACGTVQPQH
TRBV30 AWSEGQGLSQH
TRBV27 ASSPTGEVPVTDTQY